These 7 T cell receptor beta chains originate from one sample sequenced in a study of blood T cell repertoires in COVID-19 (dated by TCRdb to about 2020). To prepare the library, the immunoSEQ multiplex PCR assay was applied. The immuneACCESS repertoire file appears here via TCRdb, limited to in-frame rearrangements. These files lack a portion of the clones; in checked studies, under half of the deficit traces to unresolved V genes, and the cause of the others is not known. This sample is represented by roughly 49,000 clones; approximately 84% of them were singletons. The ten largest clones take up about 4% of the sample. The specimen was peripheral blood. Receptors were obtained from a man aged 45 to 65 with active COVID-19.

On this clone itself: At one of its ends the junction is not consistent with the germline gene, which may arise from a read error. This chain uses TRBV27 with TRBJ1-2; TRBD1 matches 9 bases. The germline gives CDR1 MNHEY, CDR2 SMNVEV (reference sequence). The CDR3 is made up of 14 amino acids. Here the CDR3 DNA reads TGTGCCAGCAGTCTATCCGGGACAGGGTATGGCTACACCTTC. This sequence encodes CASSLSGTGYGYTF.

This clone was seen only once. The chain couples TRBV5-1 to TRBJ1-5; TRBD1 matches 7 bases. The V gene end was trimmed by 2 bases and the J gene end by 0 bases; junction bases not matched to a gene: 2. CDR1 is SGHRS, CDR2 YFSETQ, per germline. There are 15 residues in the CDR3. The CDR3 loop is CASSLQGISNQPQHF. The DNA of the CDR3 is TGCGCCAGCAGCTTACAGGGGATTAGCAATCAGCCCCAGCATTTT.

The chain links TRBV27 to TRBJ2-7; D is uncertain. The CDR3 length is 15 residues. Between the trimmed V and J ends, which lost 0 bases and 2 bases, there was a span of 11 bases. Germline V CDR1 and CDR2: MNHEY, SMNVEV (reference sequence). Here the CDR3 reads CASSLSGRKAYEQYF. As DNA, the CDR3 is TGTGCCAGCAGTTTATCAGGCAGGAAAGCCTACGAGCAGTACTTC.

This chain links TRBV6-2 or TRBV6-3 with TRBJ2-7; possible D gene TRBD2, 5 bases. CDR3 length equals 14 residues. Looked up from germline, CDR1 is MNHEY and CDR2 is SVGEGT. The V end was cut by 6 bases, the J end by 2 bases, with 14 bases between. CDR3: CASRPPGTPYEQYF. CDR3 in DNA: TGTGCCAGCAGACCTCCGGGAACCCCCTACGAGCAGTACTTC.

The table lists this clone with a few counts. This chain uses TRBV19 with TRBJ2-7; a possible D gene is TRBD2 (5 bases). Germline values: CDR1 LNHDA, CDR2 SQIVND (reference sequence). V lost 7 bases and J lost 0, with 10 bases in between. There are 13 residues in the CDR3. The CDR3 protein is CASTPGSSYEQYF. CDR3 DNA: TGTGCCAGTACCCCGGGGAGCTCCTACGAGCAGTACTTC.

This clone was counted between two and nine times. The chain combines TRBV18 with TRBJ1-5; the D is unclear. The CDR3 spans 14 residues. CDR1 is KGHSH, CDR2 LQKENI, per germline. V lost 3 bases and J lost 2, with 8 bases in between. The CDR3 here is CASSPLQGNQPQHF. In nucleotides, the CDR3 is TGTGCCAGCTCACCTTTACAAGGCAATCAGCCCCAGCATTTT.

This chain connects TRBV5-5 to TRBJ2-7; 9 bases fit TRBD1. This CDR3 region has 16 residues. The germline CDR1 and CDR2 sequences are SGHKS and YYEKEE (reference sequence). V gave up 4 bases and J gave up 2 bases; unmatched junction bases: 10. This CDR3 reads CASSRQLRQGAYEQYF. As DNA, the CDR3 is TGTGCCAGCAGCCGACAACTAAGACAGGGGGCCTACGAGCAGTACTTC.